Below are 22 T cell receptor beta chains sequenced from a single sample in a study of vaccination and CD4 T cells after COVID-19. CD4+ T cells that had been cultured provided DNA sequenced with the Oncomine TCR Beta short-read assay. In TCRdb, the PCR reads were re-called with MiXCR into one record per CDR3 protein. The sample lists tens of thousands of distinct CDR3 sequences; 62% were seen once. For these receptors, no antigen is known. Noted treatment: approximately 11-day PBMC culture with coronavirus spike peptide pools or control peptides (ViraFEST assay). The sequencing input was CD4+ T cells from blood, cultured in vitro. All receptors derive from a human donor who had recovered from COVID-19.

The rearrangement uses TRBV6-1 and TRBJ2-1, with D perhaps matching TRBD1 or TRBD2 (5 bases each). Germline CDR1 and CDR2: MNHNS and SASEGT. The CDR3 runs to 15 residues. Trimming took 6 bases from V and 3 from J, leaving 15 bases between them. The CDR3 is CASRANRDLYNEQFF. As DNA, the CDR3 is TGTGCCAGCAGGGCCAACCGGGACCTCTACAATGAGCAGTTCTTC.

This clonotype has just a few counts. This sequence joins TRBV20-1 and TRBJ1-1, with a possible D match to TRBD1 (5 bases). The V gene lost 6 bases and the J gene lost 0 bases, with 14 bases spanning the gap. The CDR3 length is 14 residues. Germline assignment: CDR1 DFQATT and CDR2 SNEGSKA (reference sequence). The CDR3, as DNA: TGCAGTGCCAAAGCCTGGGGGATGAACACTGAAGCTTTCTTT. Translation: CSAKAWGMNTEAFF.

About this clonotype itself: One end of the junction varies from germline; a read error may be responsible. This rearrangement joins TRBV6-5 to TRBJ1-1; possibly TRBD1 for D (6 bases). The germline CDR1 and CDR2 sequences are MNHEY and SVGAGI. This CDR3 has 14 residues. CDR3 region: CASSYIGQNTEAFF. The CDR3 coding sequence is TGTGCCAGCAGTTACATAGGACAGAACACCGAAGCTTTCTTT.

The V call is TRBV6-1, the J call TRBJ1-2; D is possibly TRBD1 (6 bases). The CDR3 consists of 15 residues. The V and J ends lost 1 base and 4 bases respectively, with 13 bases between them. The germline gives CDR1 MNHNS, CDR2 SASEGT. In nucleotides, the CDR3 is TGTGCCAGCAGTGAAGTGGGGGCCGCAACCTATGGCTACACCTTC. Translating it yields CASSEVGAATYGYTF.

The J gene is TRBJ2-1, the V gene TRBV6-5, with a possible D match to TRBD2 (6 bases). V lost 2 bases and J lost 0, with 11 bases in between. Looked up from germline, CDR1 is MNHEY and CDR2 is SVGAGI. CDR3 size: 16 residues. Here the CDR3 DNA reads TGTGCCAGCAGTTACGCTAGCGCCAGCTCCTACAATGAGCAGTTCTTC. Translation gives CASSYASASSYNEQFF.

The V and J genes are TRBV30 and TRBJ1-1, with D possibly matching TRBD1 (5 bases). Germline assignment: CDR1 GTSNPN and CDR2 SVGIG (reference sequence). The CDR3 is 15 amino acids. V was shortened by 0 bases and J by 11 bases, with 22 bases between the two germline ends. In DNA form, the CDR3 reads TGTGCCTGGAGTGTAGAGAGGAAGGGGAGAAGAGAGGCTTTCTTT. It is translated as CAWSVERKGRREAFF.

The chain joins TRBV15 to TRBJ2-3; no definite D call. Germline V gene data show CDR1 as LNHNV and CDR2 as YYDKDF (reference sequence). Trimming shortened V by 1 base and J by 2 bases, and 10 bases separated the two germline ends. The CDR3 is 15 amino acids. In DNA form, the CDR3 reads TGTGCCACCAGCAGAGCCCGCCCTCTCACAGATACGCAGTATTTT. Its translation is CATSRARPLTDTQYF.

Comment on this clonotype: One end of the junction fails to match germline, which may point to a read error. CDR3 in DNA: TGTGCTAGCAGCTTAGTGGGAGGTGAGCAGTTCTTC. It translates to CASSLVGGEQFF. V is TRBV7-7 and J is TRBJ2-1; a possible D gene is TRBD2 (6 bases). The CDR3 is 12 amino acids. Germline V gene sequence: CDR1 SSHAT, CDR2 FNYEAQ (reference sequence).

J is TRBJ1-5 and V is TRBV6-1; 8 bases agree with TRBD1. Germline V gene lookup returns CDR1 MNHNS and CDR2 SASEGT. The V segment lost 10 bases and the J segment 2 bases; nucleotides outside the gene matches: 10. The CDR3 sequence is 15 residues long. For the CDR3, the DNA is TGTGCCACCAGACTAGGACAGGGTGGCAATCAGCCCCAGCATTTT. Protein sequence: CATRLGQGGNQPQHF.

V and J are TRBV7-2 and TRBJ2-5; 12 bases fit TRBD2. Germline assignment: CDR1 SGHTA and CDR2 FQGNSA. The V and J ends lost 1 base and 8 bases, in that order; junction bases with no gene match: 5. This CDR3 comprises 15 residues. CDR3 coding DNA: TGTGCCAGCAGCTTAGATCGGACTAGCGGGAAAACCCAGTACTTC. Its protein product is CASSLDRTSGKTQYF.

This clonotype turned up a few times. The V call is TRBV10-3, the J call TRBJ1-2, with a tentative D call TRBD1 (5 bases). The germline CDR1 and CDR2 sequences are ENHRY and SYGVKD. V shed 7 bases and J shed 0 bases, with 15 bases lying between them. This CDR3 has 15 amino acids. In DNA, the CDR3 is TGTGCCATCACAAAAGGGACGGACCCTAACTATGGCTACACCTTC. Its protein is CAITKGTDPNYGYTF.

V gene TRBV7-9 combines with J gene TRBJ2-6; 7 bases align to TRBD1. In germline, CDR1 is SEHNR, CDR2 FQNEAQ (reference sequence). The CDR3 runs 15 residues. The J segment lost 2 bases and the V segment lost 6 bases, leaving 4 bases of the junction unmatched. CDR3 bases: TGTGCCAGCAGTTCCGACAGGGCTGGGGCCAACGTCCTGACTTTC. This sequence encodes CASSSDRAGANVLTF.

This clonotype was observed a few times. The chain joins TRBV20-1 to TRBJ2-3, with D possibly TRBD2 on 6 matching bases. Germline values: CDR1 DFQATT, CDR2 SNEGSKA (reference sequence). There are 15 residues in the CDR3. The V end was cut by 2 bases, the J end by 2 bases, with 14 bases between. CDR3 protein: CSARPRVADTDTQYF. The CDR3, as DNA: TGCAGTGCTAGACCTCGGGTAGCGGACACAGATACGCAGTATTTT.

This chain connects TRBV11-2 to TRBJ2-7; perhaps TRBD1 as D (5 bases). This CDR3 is built from 13 residues. Deletions cut 0 bases from V and 9 bases from J, with 12 bases between. Germline loops: CDR1 SGHAT, CDR2 FQNNGV. The CDR3: CASSLDRQGMQYF. In DNA form, the CDR3 reads TGTGCCAGCAGCTTAGACCGCCAGGGTATGCAGTACTTC. The full variable domain, in which reference TRBV11-2 and TRBJ2-7 provide the parts outside the CDR3, is EAGVAQSPRYKIIEKRQSVAFWCNPISGHATLYWYQQILGQGPKLLIQFQNNGVVDDSQLPKDRFSAERLKGVDSTLKIQPAKLEDSAVYLCASSLDRQGMQYFGPGTRLTVT.

The chain employs TRBV6-2 or TRBV6-3 and TRBJ2-2; 9 bases agree with TRBD1. J was trimmed by 1 base and V by 4 bases; bases with no gene match: 7. Germline CDR1 is MNHEY and CDR2 is SVGEGT. This CDR3 comprises 17 residues. The CDR3 nucleotides read TGTGCCAGCAGTTCACGGGGGACAGGGAGGAACACCGGGGAGCTGTTTTTT. Translated: CASSSRGTGRNTGELFF.

This clonotype has a handful of counts. V is TRBV20-1 and J is TRBJ1-2; the D is unclear. The germline V gene encodes CDR1 DFQATT and CDR2 SNEGSKA (reference sequence). The CDR3 consists of 13 residues. V lost 0 bases and J 6 bases, leaving 11 bases between the germline ends. In DNA form, the CDR3 reads TGCAGTGCTAGAGATATCACCTCACATGGCTACACCTTC. Its translation: CSARDITSHGYTF.

Comment on this clonotype: A read error may be the cause here, since a much bigger clone is one base away. V and J are TRBV19 and TRBJ1-5; 7 bases agree with TRBD1. Germline lookup yields CDR1 LNHDA and CDR2 SQIVND (reference sequence). This CDR3 region has 15 residues. DNA of the CDR3: TGTGCCAGCTCCTCCAGGGGGAGCCCGGCTTCGCCCCGGCATTTT. Its translation is CASSSRGSPASPRHF.

This chain connects TRBV2 to TRBJ2-3, with unresolved D. The CDR3 runs to 12 residues. CDR1 and CDR2 from the germline V gene are SNHLY and FYNNEI. Trimming stripped 4 bases from V and 4 bases from J, with 6 bases between. CDR3 loop: CASSGAADTQYF. The CDR3 DNA sequence: TGTGCCAGCAGTGGGGCAGCAGATACGCAGTATTTT.

This chain links TRBV30 with TRBJ2-7; 9 bases line up with TRBD1. CDR1 GTSNPN and CDR2 SVGIG come from the germline V gene (reference sequence). Trimming at V came to 2 bases and at J to 4 bases, leaving 6 bases not matched to a gene. CDR3 length: 14 residues. The CDR3 spells CAWSLGQGVYEQYF. As DNA, the CDR3 is TGTGCCTGGAGTTTGGGACAGGGTGTGTACGAGCAGTACTTC.

The gene calls are TRBV28 and TRBJ1-1; D may be TRBD1 (5 bases). This CDR3 region has 14 residues. Germline CDR1 and CDR2: MDHEN and SYDVKM. V was shortened by 5 bases and J by 5 bases, with 15 bases between the two germline ends. The CDR3 coding sequence is TGTGCCAGCAGTCCTCCCATAAGGGGTACTGAAGCTTTCTTT. This encodes CASSPPIRGTEAFF.

This chain links TRBV15 with TRBJ2-7; TRBD1 might be the D (6 bases). Trimming took off 3 bases at V and 2 bases at J, with 11 bases between the two ends. Germline CDR1 and CDR2: LNHNV and YYDKDF (reference sequence). The CDR3 is 14 residues long. This CDR3 reads CATSRSRTAYEQYF. The CDR3, as DNA: TGTGCCACCAGCAGGTCCCGGACAGCCTACGAGCAGTACTTC. The complete variable domain, with remaining parts taken from reference TRBV15 and TRBJ2-7, reads DAMVIQNPRYQVTQFGKPVTLSCSQTLNHNVMYWYQQKSSQAPKLLFHYYDKDFNNEADTPDNFQSRRPNTSFCFLDIRSPGLGDTAMYLCATSRSRTAYEQYFGPGTRLTVT.

V and J are TRBV11-2 and TRBJ1-5; D gene ambiguous. CDR1 and CDR2 (germline): SGHAT, FQNNGV. The CDR3 spans 14 residues. Trimming pared 4 bases from V and 4 bases from J, leaving 11 bases between. The CDR3 reads CASSSRTGNQPQHF. In DNA, the CDR3 is TGTGCCAGCAGCTCCAGGACGGGAAATCAGCCCCAGCATTTT. Full variable domain (outside the CDR3, taken from reference TRBV11-2 and TRBJ1-5): EAGVAQSPRYKIIEKRQSVAFWCNPISGHATLYWYQQILGQGPKLLIQFQNNGVVDDSQLPKDRFSAERLKGVDSTLKIQPAKLEDSAVYLCASSSRTGNQPQHFGDGTRLSIL.